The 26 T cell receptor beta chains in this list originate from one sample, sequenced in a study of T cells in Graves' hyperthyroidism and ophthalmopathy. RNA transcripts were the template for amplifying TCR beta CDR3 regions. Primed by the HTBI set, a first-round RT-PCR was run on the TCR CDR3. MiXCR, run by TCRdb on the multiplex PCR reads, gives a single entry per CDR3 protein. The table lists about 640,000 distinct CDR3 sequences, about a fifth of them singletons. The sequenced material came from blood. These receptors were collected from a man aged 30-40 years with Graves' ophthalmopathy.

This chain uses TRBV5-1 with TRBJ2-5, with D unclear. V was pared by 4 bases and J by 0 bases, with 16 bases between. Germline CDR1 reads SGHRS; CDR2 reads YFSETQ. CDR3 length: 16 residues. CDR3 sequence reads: CASSQDLVPYQETQYF. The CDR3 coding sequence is TGCGCCAGCAGCCAAGATCTAGTACCGTACCAAGAGACCCAGTACTTC.

The DNA for the CDR3 is TGTGCCAGCAGCCAAGTAGCAGGGTTCTATGGCTACACCTTC. Translation: CASSQVAGFYGYTF. The V gene is TRBV11-2, the J gene TRBJ1-2, with D maybe TRBD1 (5 bases). The CDR3 consists of 14 residues. Trimming pared 5 bases from V and 4 bases from J, leaving 14 bases between. The germline V gene encodes CDR1 SGHAT and CDR2 FQNNGV.

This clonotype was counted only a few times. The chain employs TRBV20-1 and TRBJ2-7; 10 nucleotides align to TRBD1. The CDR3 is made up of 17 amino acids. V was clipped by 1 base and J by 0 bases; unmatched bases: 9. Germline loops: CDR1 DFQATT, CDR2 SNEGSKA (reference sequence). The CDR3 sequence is CSARVTGGHTYSYEQYF. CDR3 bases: TGCAGTGCTAGAGTGACAGGGGGCCACACCTACTCCTACGAGCAGTACTTC.

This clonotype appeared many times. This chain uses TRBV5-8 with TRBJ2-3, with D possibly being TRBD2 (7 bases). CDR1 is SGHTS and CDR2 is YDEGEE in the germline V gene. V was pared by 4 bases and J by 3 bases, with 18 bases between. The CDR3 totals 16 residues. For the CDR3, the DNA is TGTGCCAGCAGCCGCATGGACGGGGGGCTAACAGATACGCAGTATTTT. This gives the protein CASSRMDGGLTDTQYF.

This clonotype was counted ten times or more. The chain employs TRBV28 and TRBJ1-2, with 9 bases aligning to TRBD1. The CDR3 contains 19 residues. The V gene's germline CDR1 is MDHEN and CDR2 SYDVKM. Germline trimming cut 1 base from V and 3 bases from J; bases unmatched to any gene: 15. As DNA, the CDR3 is TGTGCCAGCAGTTTATCCCATTGGAGGACAGGGGTGCAGGACTATGGCTACACCTTC. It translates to CASSLSHWRTGVQDYGYTF.

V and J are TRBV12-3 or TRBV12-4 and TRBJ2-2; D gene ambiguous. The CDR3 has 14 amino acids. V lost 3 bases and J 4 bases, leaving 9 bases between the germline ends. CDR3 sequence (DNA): TGTGCCAGCAGTTTTTCCTTCGGCACCGGGGAGCTGTTTTTT. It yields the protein CASSFSFGTGELFF.

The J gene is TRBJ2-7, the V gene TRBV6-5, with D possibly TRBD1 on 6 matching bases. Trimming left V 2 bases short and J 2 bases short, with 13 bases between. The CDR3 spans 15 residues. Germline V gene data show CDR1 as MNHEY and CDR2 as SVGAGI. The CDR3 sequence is CASSYGGQSAYEQYF. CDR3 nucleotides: TGTGCCAGCAGTTACGGGGGCCAGTCCGCCTACGAGCAGTACTTC.

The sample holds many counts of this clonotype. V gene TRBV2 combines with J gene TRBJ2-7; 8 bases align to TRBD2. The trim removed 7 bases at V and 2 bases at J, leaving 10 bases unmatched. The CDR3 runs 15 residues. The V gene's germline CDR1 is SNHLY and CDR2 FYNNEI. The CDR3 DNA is TGTGCCAGCACCGACGGACTAGCAGCCCCCTACGAGCAGTACTTC. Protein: CASTDGLAAPYEQYF.

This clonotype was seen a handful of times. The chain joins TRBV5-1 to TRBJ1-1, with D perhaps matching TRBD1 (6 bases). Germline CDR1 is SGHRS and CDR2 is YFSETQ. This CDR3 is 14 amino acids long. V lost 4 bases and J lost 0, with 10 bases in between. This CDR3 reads CASSRGTMNTEAFF. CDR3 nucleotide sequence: TGCGCCAGCAGCAGGGGGACAATGAACACTGAAGCTTTCTTT.

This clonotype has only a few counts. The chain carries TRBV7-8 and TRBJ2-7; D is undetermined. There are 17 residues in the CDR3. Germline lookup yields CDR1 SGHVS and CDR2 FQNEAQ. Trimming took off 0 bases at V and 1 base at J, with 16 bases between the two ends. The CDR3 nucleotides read TGTGCCAGCAGCTTAGCCAGGTGGGCAGGTACATCCTACGAGCAGTACTTC. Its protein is CASSLARWAGTSYEQYF.

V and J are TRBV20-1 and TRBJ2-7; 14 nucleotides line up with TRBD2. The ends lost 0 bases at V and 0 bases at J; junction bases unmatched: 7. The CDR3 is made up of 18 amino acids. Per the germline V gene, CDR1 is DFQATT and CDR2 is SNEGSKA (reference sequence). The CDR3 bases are TGCAGTGCTAGAGATCTCAAGACTAGCGGGAGGGCCTCCTACGAGCAGTACTTC. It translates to CSARDLKTSGRASYEQYF.

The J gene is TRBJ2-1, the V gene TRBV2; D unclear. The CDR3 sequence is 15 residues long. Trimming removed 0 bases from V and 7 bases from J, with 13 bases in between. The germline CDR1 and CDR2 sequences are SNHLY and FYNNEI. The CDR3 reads CASSEAGSFRNEQFF. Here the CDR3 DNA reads TGTGCCAGCAGTGAAGCGGGCAGCTTTCGGAATGAGCAGTTCTTC.

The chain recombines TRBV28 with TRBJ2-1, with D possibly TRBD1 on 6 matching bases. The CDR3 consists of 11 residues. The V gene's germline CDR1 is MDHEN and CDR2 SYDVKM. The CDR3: CGTEAVNEQFF. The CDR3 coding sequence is TGTGGGACAGAAGCCGTCAATGAGCAGTTCTTC.

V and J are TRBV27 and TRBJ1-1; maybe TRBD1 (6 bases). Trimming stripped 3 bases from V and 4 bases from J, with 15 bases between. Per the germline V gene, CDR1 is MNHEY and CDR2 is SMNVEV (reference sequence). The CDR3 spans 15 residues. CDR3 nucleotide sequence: TGTGCCAGCAGTTTCGATTCCGCAGGGGTCACTGAAGCTTTCTTT. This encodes CASSFDSAGVTEAFF.

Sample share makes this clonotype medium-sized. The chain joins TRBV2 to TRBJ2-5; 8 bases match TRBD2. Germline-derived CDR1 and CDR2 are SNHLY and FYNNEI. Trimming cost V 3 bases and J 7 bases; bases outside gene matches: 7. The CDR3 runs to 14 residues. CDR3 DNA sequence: TGTGCCAGCAGTGACAGCGGGAGTATCGGGACCCAGTACTTC. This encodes CASSDSGSIGTQYF.

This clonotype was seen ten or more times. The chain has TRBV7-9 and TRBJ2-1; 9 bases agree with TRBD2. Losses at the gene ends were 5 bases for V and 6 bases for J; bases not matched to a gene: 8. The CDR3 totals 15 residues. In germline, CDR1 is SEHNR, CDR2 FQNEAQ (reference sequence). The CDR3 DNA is TGTGCCAGCAGCGGGCGGGAGGGGGTTGCCAATGAGCAGTTCTTC. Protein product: CASSGREGVANEQFF. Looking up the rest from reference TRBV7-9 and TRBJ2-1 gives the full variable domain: DTGVSQNPRHKITKRGQNVTFRCDPISEHNRLYWYRQTLGQGPEFLTYFQNEAQLEKSRLLSDRFSAERPKGSFSTLEIQRTEQGDSAMYLCASSGREGVANEQFFGPGTRLTVL.

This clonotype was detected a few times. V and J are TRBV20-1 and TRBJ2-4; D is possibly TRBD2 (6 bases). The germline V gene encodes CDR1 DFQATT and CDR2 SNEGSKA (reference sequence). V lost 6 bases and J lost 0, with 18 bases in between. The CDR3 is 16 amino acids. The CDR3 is CSALGKSGLAKNIQYF. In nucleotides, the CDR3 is TGCAGTGCCCTTGGGAAGAGCGGGTTAGCCAAAAACATTCAGTACTTC.

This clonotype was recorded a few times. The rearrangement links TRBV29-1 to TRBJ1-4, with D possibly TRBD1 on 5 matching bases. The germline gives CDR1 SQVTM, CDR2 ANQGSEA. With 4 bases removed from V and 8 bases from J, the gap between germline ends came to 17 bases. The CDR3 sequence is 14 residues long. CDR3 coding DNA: TGCAGCGTTGCGGACGGGGGTTACGGCGAAAAACTGTTTTTT. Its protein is CSVADGGYGEKLFF.

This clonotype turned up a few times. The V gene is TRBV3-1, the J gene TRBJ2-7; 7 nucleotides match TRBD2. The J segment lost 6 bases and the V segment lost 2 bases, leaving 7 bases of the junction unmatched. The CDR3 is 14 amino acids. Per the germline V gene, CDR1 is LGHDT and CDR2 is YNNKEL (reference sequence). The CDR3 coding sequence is TGTGCCAGCAGCCAATTGGGCGGGAGCCCCGAGCAGTACTTC. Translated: CASSQLGGSPEQYF.

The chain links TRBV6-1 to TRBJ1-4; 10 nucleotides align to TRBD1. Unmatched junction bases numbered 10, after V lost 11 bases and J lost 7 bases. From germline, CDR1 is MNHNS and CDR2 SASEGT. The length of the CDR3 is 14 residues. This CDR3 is CAARRQGAFEKLFF. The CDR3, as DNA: TGTGCCGCCCGGAGACAGGGGGCGTTTGAAAAACTGTTTTTT.

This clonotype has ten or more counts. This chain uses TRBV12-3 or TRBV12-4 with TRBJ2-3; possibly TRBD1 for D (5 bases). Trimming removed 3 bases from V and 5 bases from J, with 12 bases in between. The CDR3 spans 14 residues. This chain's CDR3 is CASSFFPTGDTQYF. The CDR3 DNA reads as TGTGCCAGCAGTTTCTTCCCTACAGGAGATACGCAGTATTTT.

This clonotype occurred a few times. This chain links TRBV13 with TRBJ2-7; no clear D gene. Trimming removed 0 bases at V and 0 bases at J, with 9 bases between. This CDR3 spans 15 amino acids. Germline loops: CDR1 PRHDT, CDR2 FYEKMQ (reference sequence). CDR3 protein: CASSLGPVSSYEQYF. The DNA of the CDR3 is TGTGCCAGCAGCTTAGGGCCGGTTAGCTCCTACGAGCAGTACTTC.

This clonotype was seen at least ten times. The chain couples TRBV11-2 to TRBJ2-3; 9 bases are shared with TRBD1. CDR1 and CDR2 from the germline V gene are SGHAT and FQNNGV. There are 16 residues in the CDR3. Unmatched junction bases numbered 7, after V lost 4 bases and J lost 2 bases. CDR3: CASSSIRDRATDTQYF. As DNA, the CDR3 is TGTGCCAGCAGCTCAATCCGGGACAGGGCCACAGATACGCAGTATTTT.

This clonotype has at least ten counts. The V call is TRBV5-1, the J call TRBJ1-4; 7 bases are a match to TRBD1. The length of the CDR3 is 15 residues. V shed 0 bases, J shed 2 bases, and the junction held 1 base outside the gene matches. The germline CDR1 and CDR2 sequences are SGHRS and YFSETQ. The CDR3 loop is CASSLVGGTNEKLFF. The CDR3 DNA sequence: TGCGCCAGCAGCTTGGTAGGGGGCACTAATGAAAAACTGTTTTTT.

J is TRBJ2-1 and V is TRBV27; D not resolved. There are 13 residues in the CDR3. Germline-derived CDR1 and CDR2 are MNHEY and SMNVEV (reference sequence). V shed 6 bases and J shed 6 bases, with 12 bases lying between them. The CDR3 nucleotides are TGTGCCAGCAGCTTAAGTGCCGGCAATGAGCAGTTCTTC. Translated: CASSLSAGNEQFF.

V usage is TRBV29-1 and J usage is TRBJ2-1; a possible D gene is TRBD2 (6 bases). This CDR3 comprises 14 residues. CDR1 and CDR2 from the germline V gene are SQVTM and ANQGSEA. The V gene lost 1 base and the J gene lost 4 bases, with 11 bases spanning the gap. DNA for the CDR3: TGCAGCGTTGAAGTTAGCGGCAGTTACAATGAGCAGTTCTTC. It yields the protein CSVEVSGSYNEQFF.